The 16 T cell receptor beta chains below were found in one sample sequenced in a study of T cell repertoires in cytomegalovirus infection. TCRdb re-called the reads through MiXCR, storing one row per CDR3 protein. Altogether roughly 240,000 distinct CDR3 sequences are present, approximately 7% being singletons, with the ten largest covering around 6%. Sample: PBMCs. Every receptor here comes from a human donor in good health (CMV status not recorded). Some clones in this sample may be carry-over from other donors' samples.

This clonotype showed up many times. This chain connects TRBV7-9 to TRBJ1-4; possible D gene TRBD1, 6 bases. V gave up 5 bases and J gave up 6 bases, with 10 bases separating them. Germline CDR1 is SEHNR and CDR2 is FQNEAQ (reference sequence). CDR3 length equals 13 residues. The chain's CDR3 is CASSRGLDEKLFF. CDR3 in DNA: TGTGCCAGCAGCCGGGGGCTTGATGAAAAACTGTTTTTT.

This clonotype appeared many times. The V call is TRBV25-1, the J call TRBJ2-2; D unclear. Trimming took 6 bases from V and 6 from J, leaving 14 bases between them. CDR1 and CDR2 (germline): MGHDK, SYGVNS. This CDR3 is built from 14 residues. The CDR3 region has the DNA TGTGCCAGCAGGGATTCGGCCCGTTCCGGGGAGCTGTTTTTT. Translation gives CASRDSARSGELFF.

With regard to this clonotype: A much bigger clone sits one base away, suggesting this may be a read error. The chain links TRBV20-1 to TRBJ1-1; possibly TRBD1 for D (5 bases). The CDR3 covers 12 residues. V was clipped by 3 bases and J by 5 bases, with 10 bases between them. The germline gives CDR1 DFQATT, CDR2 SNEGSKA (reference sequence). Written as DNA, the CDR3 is TGCAGTGCTAGGTACGACAGAACTGAAGCTTTCTTT. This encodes CSARYDRTEAFF.

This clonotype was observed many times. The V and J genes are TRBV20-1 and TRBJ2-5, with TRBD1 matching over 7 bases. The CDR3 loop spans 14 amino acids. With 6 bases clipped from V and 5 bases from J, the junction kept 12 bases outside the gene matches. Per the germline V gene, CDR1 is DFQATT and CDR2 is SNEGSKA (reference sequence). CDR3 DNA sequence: TGCAGTGCCATACGACAGGGTATGGAGGAGACCCAGTACTTC. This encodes CSAIRQGMEETQYF.

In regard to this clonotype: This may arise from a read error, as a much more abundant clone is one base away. CDR3 in DNA: TGTGCCAGTAGTATTCATTCGGGTTTTGGGCAGCCCCAGCATTTT. Its protein is CASSIHSGFGQPQHF. The chain uses TRBV19 and TRBJ1-5; D remains ambiguous. Germline CDR1 and CDR2: LNHDA and SQIVND (reference sequence). The length of the CDR3 is 15 residues. V was cut by 3 bases and J by 7 bases, with 16 bases left in between.

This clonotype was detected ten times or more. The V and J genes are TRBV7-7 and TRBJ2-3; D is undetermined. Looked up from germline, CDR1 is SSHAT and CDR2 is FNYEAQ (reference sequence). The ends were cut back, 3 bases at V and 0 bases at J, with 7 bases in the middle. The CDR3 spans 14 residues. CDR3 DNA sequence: TGTGCCAGCAGCTTGGACGGGAGCACAGATACGCAGTATTTT. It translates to CASSLDGSTDTQYF.

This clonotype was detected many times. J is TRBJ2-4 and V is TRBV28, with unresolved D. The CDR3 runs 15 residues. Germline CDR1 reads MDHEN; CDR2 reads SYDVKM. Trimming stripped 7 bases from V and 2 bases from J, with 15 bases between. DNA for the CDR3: TGTGCCAGCACTCCTACCCCGGGTTCCAAAAACATTCAGTACTTC. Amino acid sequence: CASTPTPGSKNIQYF.

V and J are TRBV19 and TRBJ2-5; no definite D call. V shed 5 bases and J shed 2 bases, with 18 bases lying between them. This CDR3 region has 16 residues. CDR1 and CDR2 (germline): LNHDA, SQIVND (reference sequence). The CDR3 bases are TGTGCCAGTAGTTTCCAAGCTACCGAGAGTCAAGAGACCCAGTACTTC. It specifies CASSFQATESQETQYF.

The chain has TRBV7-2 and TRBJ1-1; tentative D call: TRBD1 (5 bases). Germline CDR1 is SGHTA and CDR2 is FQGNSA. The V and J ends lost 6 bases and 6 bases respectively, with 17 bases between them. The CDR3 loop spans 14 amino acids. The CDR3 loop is CASRPRGGNAEAFF. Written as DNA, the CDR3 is TGTGCCAGCAGGCCACGCGGGGGTAACGCTGAAGCTTTCTTT.

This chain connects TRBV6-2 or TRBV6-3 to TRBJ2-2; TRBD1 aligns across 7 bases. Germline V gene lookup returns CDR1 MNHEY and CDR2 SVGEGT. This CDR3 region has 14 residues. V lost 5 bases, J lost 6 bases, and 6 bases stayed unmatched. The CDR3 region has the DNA TGTGCCAGCAGTCGGGACAGCGGTCCCGGGGAGCTGTTTTTT. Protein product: CASSRDSGPGELFF.

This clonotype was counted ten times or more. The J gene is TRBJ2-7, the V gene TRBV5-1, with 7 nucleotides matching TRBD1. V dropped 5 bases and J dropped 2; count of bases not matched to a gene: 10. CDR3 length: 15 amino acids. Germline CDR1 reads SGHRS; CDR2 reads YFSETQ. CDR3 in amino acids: CASRRTGSRTYEQYF. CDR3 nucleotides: TGCGCCAGCAGGCGGACAGGCTCCAGAACCTACGAGCAGTACTTC.

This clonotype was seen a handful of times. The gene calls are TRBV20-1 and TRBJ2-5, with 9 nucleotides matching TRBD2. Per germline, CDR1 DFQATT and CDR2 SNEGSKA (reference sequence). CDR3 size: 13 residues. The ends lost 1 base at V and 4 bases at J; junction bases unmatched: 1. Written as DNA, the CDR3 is TGCAGTGCTAGAGCAGCGGGGGGAGAGACCCAGTACTTC. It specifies CSARAAGGETQYF.

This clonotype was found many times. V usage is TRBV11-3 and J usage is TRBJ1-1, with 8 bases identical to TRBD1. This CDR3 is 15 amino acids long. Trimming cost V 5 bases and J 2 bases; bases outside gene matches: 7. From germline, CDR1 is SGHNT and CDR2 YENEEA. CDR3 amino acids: CASSTGQGSNTEAFF. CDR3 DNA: TGTGCCAGCAGCACAGGACAGGGATCAAACACTGAAGCTTTCTTT.

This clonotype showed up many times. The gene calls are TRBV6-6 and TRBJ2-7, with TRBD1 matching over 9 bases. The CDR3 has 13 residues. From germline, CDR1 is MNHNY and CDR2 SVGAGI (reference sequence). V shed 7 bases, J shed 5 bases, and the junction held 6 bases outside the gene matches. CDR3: CASNIQGADEQYF. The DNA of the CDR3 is TGTGCCAGCAATATACAGGGGGCGGACGAGCAGTACTTC.

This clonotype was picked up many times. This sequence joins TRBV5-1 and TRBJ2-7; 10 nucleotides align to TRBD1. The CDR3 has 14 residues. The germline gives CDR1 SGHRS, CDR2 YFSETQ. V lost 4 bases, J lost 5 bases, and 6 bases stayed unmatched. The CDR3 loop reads CASSRSGTGDEQYF. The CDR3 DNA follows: TGCGCCAGCAGCCGGTCCGGGACAGGGGACGAGCAGTACTTC.

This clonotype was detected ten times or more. The CDR3 loop reads CASSSLANTDTQYF. CDR3 DNA sequence: TGCGCCAGCAGCTCGCTAGCGAACACAGATACGCAGTATTTT. This chain joins TRBV5-1 and TRBJ2-3, with D maybe TRBD2 (6 bases). The CDR3 length is 14 residues. From germline, CDR1 is SGHRS and CDR2 YFSETQ. Between the trimmed V and J ends, which lost 3 bases and 2 bases, there was a span of 10 bases.